Each of the 22 T cell receptor beta chains below was sequenced from the same sample in a study of blood T cells in healthy people across ages. Alongside a J-beta primer mix, a sample-barcoded 5' primer served in a second PCR lasting about 6 to 12 cycles. One entry per CDR3 protein, called by TCRdb with MiXCR from the 5' RACE reads. The repertoire consists of 500,000 to 600,000 distinct CDR3 sequences, with 25% to 30% occurring once and the leading ten covering around 20%. Specimen: blood. These receptors all come from a woman aged 70-85 years in good health.

The chain has TRBV29-1 and TRBJ2-5; D remains ambiguous. V was pared by 1 base and J by 5 bases, with 14 bases between. The CDR3 extends over 14 amino acids. CDR1 is SQVTM and CDR2 is ANQGSEA in the germline V gene. The CDR3 sequence: CSVEAEGFTETQYF. DNA for the CDR3: TGCAGCGTTGAAGCAGAAGGGTTTACGGAGACCCAGTACTTC. The full variable domain, rest sourced from reference TRBV29-1 and TRBJ2-5, is SAVISQKPSRDICQRGTSLTIQCQVDSQVTMMFWYRQQPGQSLTLIATANQGSEATYESGFVIDKFPISRPNLTFSTLTVSNMSPEDSSIYLCSVEAEGFTETQYFGPGTRLLVL.

This chain links TRBV7-9 with TRBJ2-5; 10 bases agree with TRBD2. Trimming took 1 base from V and 1 from J; bases not matched to a gene: 9. This CDR3 is built from 18 residues. Germline loops: CDR1 SEHNR, CDR2 FQNEAQ (reference sequence). The CDR3, as DNA: TGTGCCAGCAGCTTAGGCCTTCTACTAGCGGGAACCCAAGAGACCCAGTACTTC. It encodes CASSLGLLLAGTQETQYF.

This clonotype has only a few counts. V usage is TRBV7-2 and J usage is TRBJ2-7, with TRBD2 identical over 10 bases. The J call may be faulty, since TRBJ2-1 better matches the DNA end. CDR3 size: 17 residues. Germline V gene sequence: CDR1 SGHTA, CDR2 FQGNSA. The CDR3 DNA follows: TGTGCCAGCAGCTTAGGAGCGGGGGGGGCGGTATACAATGAGCAGTTCTTC. Translation: CASSLGAGGAVYNEQFF.

The sample holds many counts of this clonotype. V is TRBV7-2 and J is TRBJ1-4; D is ambiguous. This CDR3 has 13 amino acids. V lost 1 base to trimming and J lost 6 bases, with 6 bases between them. Germline values: CDR1 SGHTA, CDR2 FQGNSA. The chain's CDR3 is CASSLDNHEKLFF. The CDR3 DNA reads as TGTGCCAGCAGCTTAGATAACCATGAAAAACTGTTTTTT.

J is TRBJ2-7 and V is TRBV10-2; 7 bases are shared with TRBD1. J lost 2 bases, V lost 6 bases, and 7 bases had no gene match. The CDR3 runs 14 residues. CDR1 WSHSY and CDR2 SAAADI come from the germline V gene. CDR3 in DNA: TGCGCCAGCAGCACAGGGGCTAGCACCTACGAGCAGTACTTC. Amino acids: CASSTGASTYEQYF.

The gene calls are TRBV10-3 and TRBJ2-1; D uncertain. The germline V gene has CDR1 ENHRY and CDR2 SYGVKD. CDR3 length equals 13 residues. Trimming pared 6 bases from V and 1 base from J, leaving 7 bases between. CDR3 residues: CAIRERSYNEQFF. The CDR3 nucleotides are TGTGCCATCAGGGAGAGGTCCTACAATGAGCAGTTCTTC.

Only a few counts were recorded for this clonotype. The chain uses TRBV12-3 or TRBV12-4 and TRBJ1-1; TRBD1 matches 10 bases. The V segment lost 5 bases and the J segment 4 bases; nucleotides outside the gene matches: 10. This CDR3 region has 16 residues. In DNA, the CDR3 is TGTGCCAGCAGTCCCATGGAGACAGGGGGCGGCACTGAAGCTTTCTTT. The encoded protein is CASSPMETGGGTEAFF.

This clonotype showed up many times. The J gene is TRBJ2-5, the V gene TRBV20-1; TRBD2 aligns across 7 bases. Near its end, the DNA agrees better with TRBJ2-1, so the J call may be wrong. In germline, CDR1 is DFQATT, CDR2 SNEGSKA (reference sequence). The CDR3 is 14 residues long. DNA for the CDR3: TGCAGTGCTAGAGATGGGAGGGGTGGGGATGAGCAGTTCTTC. It translates to CSARDGRGGDEQFF.

This chain connects TRBV20-1 to TRBJ1-3; tentatively, D is TRBD1 (5 bases). The V end lost 3 bases, the J end lost 3 bases, and 15 bases lay between the germline ends. CDR1 and CDR2 (germline): DFQATT, SNEGSKA (reference sequence). CDR3 size: 15 residues. The CDR3 DNA is TGCAGTGCTAGTGACAGCTTCCTTAGTGGAAACACCATATATTTT. Translation gives CSASDSFLSGNTIYF.

This clonotype was detected only a few times. V usage is TRBV7-8 and J usage is TRBJ1-4, with D unclear. V was trimmed by 4 bases and J by 8 bases, leaving 8 bases between them. CDR1 and CDR2 from the germline V gene are SGHVS and FQNEAQ. The length of the CDR3 is 12 residues. This CDR3 is CASSSTGEKLFF. In DNA form, the CDR3 reads TGTGCCAGCAGCTCAACCGGGGAAAAACTGTTTTTT.

This clonotype was seen a few times. This chain connects TRBV7-2 to TRBJ2-5, with TRBD1 identical over 7 bases. The closer fit of TRBJ2-7 to the DNA end suggests the J call may be wrong. Germline V gene sequence: CDR1 SGHTA, CDR2 FQGNSA. CDR3 size: 15 residues. CDR3 DNA: TGTGCCAGCAGCAAGAGCCGGGACAGAGCATACGAGCAGTACTTC. Its translation is CASSKSRDRAYEQYF.

The genes are TRBV7-2 and TRBJ2-1, with a weak D call TRBD2 (5 bases). Trimming took 3 bases from V and 12 from J, leaving 21 bases between them. The CDR3 has 15 residues. Germline CDR1 reads SGHTA; CDR2 reads FQGNSA. CDR3 bases: TGTGCCAGCAGCTTGGCGGCTAGCTGGGGATGGGGGCAGTTCTTC. Its translation: CASSLAASWGWGQFF.

The gene calls are TRBV5-5 and TRBJ2-3; D tentatively fits TRBD1 or TRBD2 (7 bases each). Germline V gives CDR1 SGHKS, CDR2 YYEKEE (reference sequence). The CDR3 covers 14 residues. V lost 2 bases and J lost 9, with 16 bases in between. CDR3 sequence (DNA): TGTGCCAGCAGCTTTCCAGGGGGGGTTTTGACGCAGTATTTT. It is translated as CASSFPGGVLTQYF. Based on the CDR3 plus reference TRBV5-5 and TRBJ2-3, the full variable domain is DAGVTQSPTHLIKTRGQQVTLRCSPISGHKSVSWYQQVLGQGPQFIFQYYEKEERGRGNFPDRFSARQFPNYSSELNVNALLLGDSALYLCASSFPGGVLTQYFGPGTRLTVL.

Only one count was recorded for this clonotype. This sequence joins TRBV29-1 and TRBJ1-2; D may be TRBD1 (6 bases). Trimming took off 5 bases at V and 1 base at J, with 11 bases between the two ends. CDR3 length equals 13 residues. Germline CDR1 reads SQVTM; CDR2 reads ANQGSEA. The CDR3 reads CSVWDTDNYGYTF. CDR3 sequence (DNA): TGCAGCGTTTGGGACACCGATAACTATGGCTACACCTTC.

The chain carries TRBV11-2 and TRBJ2-1; D not resolved. The CDR3 has 12 residues. Trimming stripped 0 bases from V and 9 bases from J, with 6 bases between. Germline V gene lookup returns CDR1 SGHAT and CDR2 FQNNGV. CDR3 residues: CASSLEFGEQFF. The CDR3 DNA sequence: TGTGCCAGCAGCTTAGAGTTCGGTGAGCAGTTCTTC.

This clonotype was seen only a few times. This chain connects TRBV12-3 or TRBV12-4 to TRBJ1-4; 9 positions agree with TRBD1. The trim removed 3 bases at V and 10 bases at J, leaving 9 bases unmatched. The CDR3 covers 15 residues. The CDR3 bases are TGTGCCAGCAGTTTGGGGACAGGGCATGTCGGAAAACTGTTTTTT. Its translation: CASSLGTGHVGKLFF.

CDR3 region: CSARKAGGRDQPQHF. CDR3 bases: TGCAGTGCTAGAAAGGCAGGGGGAAGGGATCAGCCCCAGCATTTT. The chain couples TRBV20-1 to TRBJ1-5, with TRBD1 matching over 7 bases. The germline V gene has CDR1 DFQATT and CDR2 SNEGSKA (reference sequence). There are 15 residues in the CDR3. V lost 2 bases, J lost 5 bases, and 9 bases stayed unmatched.

This clonotype was counted between two and nine times. The CDR3 DNA sequence: TGTGCCGTCCATAGACAGGGCGGAACTGAAGCTTTCTTT. This gives the protein CAVHRQGGTEAFF. The chain joins TRBV6-1 to TRBJ1-1, with 7 bases fitting TRBD1. This CDR3 is 13 amino acids long. Losses at the gene ends were 11 bases for V and 5 bases for J; bases not matched to a gene: 11. Germline CDR1 is MNHNS and CDR2 is SASEGT.

This chain links TRBV20-1 with TRBJ2-7; TRBD2 agrees at 7 bases. Germline lookup yields CDR1 DFQATT and CDR2 SNEGSKA (reference sequence). The CDR3 length is 15 residues. V gave up 3 bases and J gave up 2 bases; unmatched junction bases: 10. The CDR3 sequence is CSARSGSGLAYEQYF. CDR3 bases: TGCAGTGCTAGGTCTGGGTCAGGACTAGCCTACGAGCAGTACTTC.

The chain has TRBV20-1 and TRBJ2-1, with a weak D call TRBD2 (6 bases). TRBJ2-5 matches the DNA end more closely, so the J call is doubtful. The CDR3 has 12 residues. The germline gives CDR1 DFQATT, CDR2 SNEGSKA (reference sequence). The CDR3 loop is CSVAAPGETQYF. The CDR3 DNA is TGCAGTGTAGCGGCCCCAGGAGAGACCCAGTACTTC.

This clonotype was detected ten times or more. J is TRBJ2-5 and V is TRBV7-3; D may correspond to TRBD1 or TRBD2 (5 bases each). The CDR3 totals 13 residues. Trimming took 3 bases from V and 5 from J, leaving 10 bases between them. CDR1 is SGHTA and CDR2 is FQGTGA in the germline V gene. The CDR3 is CASSFGAQETQYF. The CDR3 coding sequence is TGTGCCAGCAGCTTCGGGGCTCAGGAGACCCAGTACTTC.

Only a few counts were recorded for this clonotype. The chain has TRBV11-3 and TRBJ2-7, with D possibly being TRBD1 (6 bases). CDR1 is SGHNT and CDR2 is YENEEA in the germline V gene. The CDR3 length is 13 residues. V lost 7 bases and J lost 7, with 17 bases in between. CDR3 bases: TGTGCCAGCACACAGGGCCTGGCCTGGGAGCAGTACTTC. Translating it yields CASTQGLAWEQYF.